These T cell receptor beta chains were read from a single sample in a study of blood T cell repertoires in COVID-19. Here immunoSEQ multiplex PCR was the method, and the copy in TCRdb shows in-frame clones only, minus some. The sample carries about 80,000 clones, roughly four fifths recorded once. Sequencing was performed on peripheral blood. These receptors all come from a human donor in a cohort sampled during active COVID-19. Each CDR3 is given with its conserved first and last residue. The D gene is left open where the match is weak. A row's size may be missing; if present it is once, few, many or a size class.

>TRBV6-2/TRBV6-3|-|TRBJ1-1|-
CASSYGPEGDTEAFF
TGTGCCAGCAGTTATGGGCCCGAGGGGGACACTGAAGCTTTCTTT
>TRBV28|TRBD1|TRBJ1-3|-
CASIKRDRGRVSSGNTIYF
TGTGCCAGCATTAAACGGGACAGGGGGCGCGTGAGCTCTGGAAACACCATATATTTT
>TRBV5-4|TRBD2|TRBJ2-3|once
CASSLGLALGTQYF
TGTGCCAGCAGCCTGGGACTAGCCCTCGGTACGCAGTATTTT
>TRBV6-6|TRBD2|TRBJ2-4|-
CASSQSGGAKNIQYF
TGTGCCAGCAGTCAGAGCGGGGGAGCCAAAAACATTCAGTACTTC
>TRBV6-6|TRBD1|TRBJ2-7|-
CASSYPGTGTYEQYF
TGTGCCAGCAGTTACCCGGGGACAGGGACCTACGAGCAGTACTTC
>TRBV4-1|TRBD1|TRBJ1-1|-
CASSHPDRMNTEAFF
TGCGCCAGCAGCCACCCGGACAGGATGAACACTGAAGCTTTCTTT
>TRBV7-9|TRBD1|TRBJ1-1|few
CASSLRQGKNTEAFF
TGTGCCAGCAGCTTGAGACAGGGGAAGAACACTGAAGCTTTCTTT
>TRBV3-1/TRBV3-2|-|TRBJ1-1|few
CASSRSGGNTEAFF
TGTGCCAGCAGCCGCTCCGGAGGGAACACTGAAGCTTTCTTT
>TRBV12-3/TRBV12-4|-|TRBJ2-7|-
CASIDRLVYEQYF
TGTGCCAGCATTGACAGGCTGGTCTACGAGCAGTACTTC
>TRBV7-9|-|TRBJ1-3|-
CASSTGQYSGNTIYF
TGTGCCAGCAGCACCGGACAGTACTCTGGAAACACCATATATTTT
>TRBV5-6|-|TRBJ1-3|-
CASSLGRGSGNTIYF
TGTGCCAGCAGCTTGGGTAGGGGGTCTGGAAACACCATATATTTT
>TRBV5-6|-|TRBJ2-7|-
CATQMTGYYEQYF
TGTGCCACCCAGATGACAGGTTACTACGAGCAGTACTTC
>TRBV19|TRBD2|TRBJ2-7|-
CASSMGRGSHEQYF
TGTGCCAGTAGTATGGGGAGGGGAAGCCACGAGCAGTACTTC
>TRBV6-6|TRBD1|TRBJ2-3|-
CASKHRGDTQYF
TGTGCCAGCAAACACAGGGGAGATACGCAGTATTTT
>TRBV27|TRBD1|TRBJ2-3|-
CASSLGTGGGTQYF
TGTGCCAGCAGTCTCGGGACAGGGGGAGGTACGCAGTATTTT
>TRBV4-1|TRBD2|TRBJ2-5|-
CASSQAPRRGGQETQYF
TGCGCCAGCAGCCAAGCACCCAGGCGGGGGGGCCAAGAGACCCAGTACTTC
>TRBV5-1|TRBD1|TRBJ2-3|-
CASSFGTGEADTQYF
TGCGCCAGCAGCTTTGGGACAGGGGAGGCAGATACGCAGTATTTT
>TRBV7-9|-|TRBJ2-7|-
CASSITSYEQYF
TGTGCCAGCAGTATCACTAGTTACGAGCAGTACTTC
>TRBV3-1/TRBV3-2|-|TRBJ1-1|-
CASSRIDSMNTEAFF
TGTGCCAGCAGCCGCATTGACAGTATGAACACTGAAGCTTTCTTT
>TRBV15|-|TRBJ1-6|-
CATSRERVTSYNSPLHF
TGTGCCACCAGCAGAGAACGGGTCACCTCCTATAATTCACCCCTCCACTTT
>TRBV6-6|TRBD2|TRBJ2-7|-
CASSYFTGGYEQYF
TGTGCCAGCAGTTACTTTACGGGGGGCTACGAGCAGTACTTC
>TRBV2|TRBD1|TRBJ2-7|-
CASSEAPGQGAYEQYF
TGTGCCAGCAGTGAAGCGCCGGGACAGGGGGCGTACGAGCAGTACTTC
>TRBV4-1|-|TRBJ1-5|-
CASSQDSTRGLNQPQHF
TGCGCCAGCAGCCAAGATAGCACGCGAGGATTAAATCAGCCCCAGCATTTT
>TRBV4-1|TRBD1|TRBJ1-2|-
CASSHLPRDRVYGYTF
TGCGCCAGCAGCCATCTCCCCCGGGACAGGGTCTATGGCTACACCTTC
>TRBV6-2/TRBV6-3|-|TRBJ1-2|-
CASSYSSGQNYGYTF
TGTGCCAGCAGTTACTCATCGGGACAAAACTATGGCTACACCTTC
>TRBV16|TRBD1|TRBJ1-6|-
CASSPSRTGRNSPLHF
TGTGCCAGCAGCCCAAGCCGGACAGGGAGGAATTCACCCCTCCACTTT
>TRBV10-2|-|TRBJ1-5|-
CASRRESSNQPQHF
TGCGCCAGCAGGCGGGAAAGTAGCAATCAGCCCCAGCATTTT
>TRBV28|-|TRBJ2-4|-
CASSISRGRKNIQYF
TGTGCCAGCAGCATTAGCAGGGGACGCAAAAACATTCAGTACTTC
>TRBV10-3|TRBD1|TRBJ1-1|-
CAIGQGETEAFF
TGTGCCATCGGCCAGGGGGAGACTGAAGCTTTCTTT
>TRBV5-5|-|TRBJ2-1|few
CASSLYGVTYNEQFF
TGTGCCAGCAGCTTGTACGGAGTTACCTACAATGAGCAGTTCTTC
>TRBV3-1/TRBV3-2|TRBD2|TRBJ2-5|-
CASSQWLAGGQGQETQYF
TGTGCCAGCAGCCAATGGCTAGCGGGGGGGCAGGGCCAAGAGACCCAGTACTTC
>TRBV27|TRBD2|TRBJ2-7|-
CASSGTSGYEQYF
TGTGCCAGCAGTGGGACTAGCGGCTACGAGCAGTACTTC
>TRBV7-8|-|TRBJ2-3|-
CASSSGVFTDTQYF
TGTGCCAGCAGCTCCGGGGTATTCACAGATACGCAGTATTTT
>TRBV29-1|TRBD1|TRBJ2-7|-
CSVIQGVSYEQYF
TGCAGCGTTATCCAGGGGGTGTCCTACGAGCAGTACTTC
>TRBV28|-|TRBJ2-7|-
CASTVTGRRAYEQYF
TGTGCCAGCACCGTGACAGGGAGGCGTGCCTACGAGCAGTACTTC
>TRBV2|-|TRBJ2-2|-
CASSSDTGELFF
TGTGCCAGCAGCTCCGACACCGGGGAGCTGTTTTTT
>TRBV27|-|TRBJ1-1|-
CASSFSGNTEAFF
TGTGCCAGCAGTTTTAGCGGAAACACTGAAGCTTTCTTT
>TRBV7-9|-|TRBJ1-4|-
CASSFSTTNEKLFF
TGTGCCAGCAGCTTCAGTACAACTAATGAAAAACTGTTTTTT
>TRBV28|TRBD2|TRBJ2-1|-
CASSPTHPSGGYNEQFF
TGTGCCAGCAGTCCCACCCACCCTAGCGGGGGCTACAATGAGCAGTTCTTC
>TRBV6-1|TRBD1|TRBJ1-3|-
CASSESPTGMGGNTIYF
TGTGCCAGCAGTGAAAGCCCGACAGGGATGGGCGGAAACACCATATATTTT
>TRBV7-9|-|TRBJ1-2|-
CASSFPLDYGYTF
TGTGCCAGCAGCTTCCCACTAGACTATGGCTACACCTTC
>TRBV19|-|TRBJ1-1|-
CASSTRGRNTEAFF
TGTGCCAGTAGTACCCGGGGTAGGAACACTGAAGCTTTCTTT
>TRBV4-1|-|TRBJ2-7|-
CASSQSQGGEQYF
TGCGCCAGCAGCCAATCCCAGGGTGGCGAGCAGTACTTC
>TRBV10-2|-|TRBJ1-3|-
CASSDSGTGNTIYF
TGCGCCAGCAGTGATTCCGGGACTGGAAACACCATATATTTT
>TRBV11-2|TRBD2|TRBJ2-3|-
CASSSGTSRFLDTQYF
TGTGCCAGCAGCTCCGGGACTAGCCGATTTTTGGATACGCAGTATTTT
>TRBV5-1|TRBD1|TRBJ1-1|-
CASSWTGDTEAFF
TGCGCCAGCAGCTGGACAGGGGACACTGAAGCTTTCTTT
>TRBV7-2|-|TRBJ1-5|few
CASSSGVLSNQPQHF
TGTGCCAGCAGCTCAGGGGTCCTTAGCAATCAGCCCCAGCATTTT
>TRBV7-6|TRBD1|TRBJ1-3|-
CASGTGGMSGNTIYF
TGTGCCAGTGGGACAGGGGGCATGAGTGGAAACACCATATATTTT
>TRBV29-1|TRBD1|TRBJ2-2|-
CSVTGGWNTGELFF
TGCAGCGTTACAGGGGGGTGGAACACCGGGGAGCTGTTTTTT
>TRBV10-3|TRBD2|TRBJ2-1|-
CAISLGPSGNNEQFF
TGTGCCATCAGCCTAGGGCCTAGCGGAAACAATGAGCAGTTCTTC
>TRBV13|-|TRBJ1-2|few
CASSLGGGRYGYTF
TGTGCCAGCAGCTTAGGCGGGGGGAGATATGGCTACACCTTC
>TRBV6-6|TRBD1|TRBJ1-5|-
CASSLRDRARESNQPQHF
TGTGCCAGCAGTCTCCGGGACAGGGCTCGTGAGAGCAATCAGCCCCAGCATTTT
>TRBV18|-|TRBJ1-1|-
CASSPIARNTEAFF
TGTGCCAGCTCACCAATAGCAAGGAACACTGAAGCTTTCTTT
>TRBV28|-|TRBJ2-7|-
CASSFPPYEQYF
TGTGCCAGCAGTTTTCCCCCTTACGAGCAGTACTTC
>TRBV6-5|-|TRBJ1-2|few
CASSSRQAFSGYTF
TGTGCCAGCAGTTCCCGACAGGCCTTCTCTGGCTACACCTTC
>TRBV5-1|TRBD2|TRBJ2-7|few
CASKNSGTIYEQYF
TGCGCCAGCAAAAATTCCGGGACTATCTACGAGCAGTACTTC
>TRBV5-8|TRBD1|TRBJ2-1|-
CASSLLTGTVGGGYNEQFF
TGTGCCAGCAGCTTGCTGACAGGGACCGTAGGGGGTGGCTACAATGAGCAGTTCTTC
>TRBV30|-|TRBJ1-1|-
CAWSEGRANTEAFF
TGTGCCTGGAGCGAGGGCCGCGCTAACACTGAAGCTTTCTTT